These 25 T cell receptor beta chains share one sample of origin, sequenced in a study of cytomegalovirus exposure and HLA in healthy donors. Amplification used 60 Vbeta primers and 13 Jbeta primers. Some clones are missing from TCRdb's copy, which holds only in-frame ones; the method was immunoSEQ multiplex PCR. The table lists over 150,000 clones, 76% of them singletons. Sequenced: PBMCs. Source of these receptors: a man between 60 and 70 years old in good health and CMV-seronegative.

In the case of this clone: One junction end does not reproduce the germline sequence, and a read error may be involved. This sequence joins TRBV28 and TRBJ2-5; 8 nucleotides align to TRBD2. CDR3 length: 16 residues. CDR1 is MDHEN and CDR2 is SYDVKM in the germline V gene. The CDR3 reads CASSNYAGGGQVTQYF. The CDR3, as DNA: TGTGCCAGCAGCAATTACGCCGGGGGGGGGCAAGTGACCCAGTACTTC.

The chain uses TRBV10-3 and TRBJ1-6; 8 bases are a match to TRBD1. The V gene end was trimmed by 4 bases and the J gene end by 5 bases; junction bases not matched to a gene: 4. This CDR3 has 15 residues. The V gene's germline CDR1 is ENHRY and CDR2 SYGVKD. The CDR3 nucleotides are TGTGCCATCAGTGTGACAGGGGCCGATAATTCACCCCTCCACTTT. This codes for CAISVTGADNSPLHF.

This sequence joins TRBV28 and TRBJ2-2, with TRBD1 matching over 7 bases. Per germline, CDR1 MDHEN and CDR2 SYDVKM. This CDR3 is built from 16 residues. Losses at the gene ends were 3 bases for V and 2 bases for J; bases not matched to a gene: 6. The CDR3 loop is CASSFWTGINTGELFF. In nucleotides, the CDR3 is TGTGCCAGCAGTTTCTGGACAGGAATTAACACCGGGGAGCTGTTTTTT.

Only one count was recorded for this clone. The V gene is TRBV29-1, the J gene TRBJ1-2; D perhaps matches TRBD1 (6 bases). Trimming pared 5 bases from V and 5 bases from J, leaving 15 bases between. Germline V gene sequence: CDR1 SQVTM, CDR2 ANQGSEA. CDR3 size: 13 residues. CDR3 sequence (DNA): TGCAGCGTTACAACATGGGGGCAATATGGCTACACCTTC. It yields the protein CSVTTWGQYGYTF.

This clone was counted once. This chain connects TRBV19 to TRBJ1-5, with D hard to call. CDR3 length: 12 residues. The germline CDR1 and CDR2 sequences are LNHDA and SQIVND (reference sequence). Trimming took 6 bases from V and 4 from J, leaving 7 bases between them. The CDR3 spells CASSSLNQPQHF. Written as DNA, the CDR3 is TGTGCCAGTAGCAGTTTAAATCAGCCCCAGCATTTT.

The sample holds a few counts of this clone. This chain connects TRBV28 to TRBJ1-2, with D possibly TRBD1 on 6 matching bases. Germline CDR1 reads MDHEN; CDR2 reads SYDVKM. The CDR3 is made up of 13 amino acids. Trimming took off 9 bases at V and 2 bases at J, with 13 bases between the two ends. The DNA for the CDR3 is TGTGCCAGGACCTTGCAGGGGAACTATGGCTACACCTTC. It translates to CARTLQGNYGYTF.

The V gene is TRBV6-6, the J gene TRBJ2-7; no firm D call. The CDR3 sequence is 11 residues long. Germline CDR1 and CDR2: MNHNY and SVGAGI (reference sequence). Trimming shortened V by 6 bases and J by 2 bases, and 5 bases separated the two germline ends. The chain's CDR3 is CASSRAYEQYF. CDR3 coding DNA: TGTGCCAGCAGCCGTGCCTACGAGCAGTACTTC.

This clone was picked up a small number of times. The CDR3 bases are TGTGCCAGCAGCTTATCTTGGGAGGGCGATGAGCAGTTCTTC. It translates to CASSLSWEGDEQFF. The rearrangement joins TRBV11-3 to TRBJ2-1, with 7 bases identical to TRBD2. The V gene's germline CDR1 is SGHNT and CDR2 YENEEA. Trimming removed 2 bases from V and 8 bases from J; junction bases left unmatched: 6. This CDR3 comprises 14 residues.

The rearrangement links TRBV19 to TRBJ1-5, with TRBD1 as a possible D gene (5 bases). The CDR3 has 15 residues. V lost 7 bases, J lost 4 bases, and 17 bases lay in between. The germline V gene encodes CDR1 LNHDA and CDR2 SQIVND (reference sequence). For the CDR3, the DNA is TGTGCCAGTACGTGGCAGGGATTCGGAAATCAGCCCCAGCATTTT. It encodes CASTWQGFGNQPQHF.

This clone was seen once. The V gene is TRBV12-5, the J gene TRBJ1-1, with D tentatively TRBD1 (5 bases). The germline V and J ends were trimmed by 1 base and 4 bases, with 7 bases remaining between them. CDR3 length equals 13 residues. Germline CDR1 reads LGHNT; CDR2 reads FRNRAP. In DNA, the CDR3 is TGTGCTAGTGGTTTGGGGACAACCACTGAAGCTTTCTTT. Its protein is CASGLGTTTEAFF.

In its sample, this clone was seen a few times. The chain combines TRBV5-1 with TRBJ2-2, with 8 bases matching TRBD1. Unmatched junction bases numbered 9, after V lost 4 bases and J lost 4 bases. The CDR3 totals 16 residues. CDR1 and CDR2 (germline): SGHRS, YFSETQ. The CDR3 bases are TGCGCCAGCAGCGGAGCAGGGGGCGCCGGCACCGGGGAGCTGTTTTTT. Its translation: CASSGAGGAGTGELFF.

This clone was picked up a small number of times. The chain combines TRBV28 with TRBJ1-6; tentatively, D is TRBD1 (6 bases). Deletions cut 8 bases from V and 4 bases from J, with 9 bases between. CDR1 is MDHEN, CDR2 SYDVKM, per germline. CDR3 length: 13 residues. The CDR3 is CASLDRYNSPLHF. The CDR3 DNA is TGTGCCAGCCTCGACAGGTATAATTCACCCCTCCACTTT.

This clone was seen just once. The chain recombines TRBV15 with TRBJ2-2; D unclear. CDR1 is LNHNV and CDR2 is YYDKDF in the germline V gene (reference sequence). The CDR3 consists of 14 residues. The V end was cut by 1 base, the J end by 5 bases, with 8 bases between. The CDR3, as DNA: TGTGCCACCAGCAGAGCTGCCCAGACCGGGGAGCTGTTTTTT. Amino acids: CATSRAAQTGELFF.

This chain links TRBV10-3 with TRBJ1-1; D call uncertain. Germline CDR1 reads ENHRY; CDR2 reads SYGVKD. The CDR3 is 16 amino acids. V lost 1 base to trimming and J lost 1 base, with 13 bases between them. Written as DNA, the CDR3 is TGTGCCATCAGTGAGTTAGACGGGAGGGAGAACACTGAAGCTTTCTTT. Protein sequence: CAISELDGRENTEAFF.

The rearrangement joins TRBV28 to TRBJ2-1, with 9 bases fitting TRBD2. CDR1 is MDHEN and CDR2 is SYDVKM in the germline V gene. With 5 bases clipped from V and 1 base from J, the junction kept 9 bases outside the gene matches. This CDR3 is 17 amino acids long. CDR3 protein: CASSPLSGGLSYNEQFF. DNA of the CDR3: TGTGCCAGCAGTCCCCTTAGCGGGGGTTTATCCTACAATGAGCAGTTCTTC. The variable domain in full, with the rest retrieved from reference TRBV28 and TRBJ2-1, is DVKVTQSSRYLVKRTGEKVFLECVQDMDHENMFWYRQDPGLGLRLIYFSYDVKMKEKGDIPEGYSVSREKKERFSLILESASTNQTSMYLCASSPLSGGLSYNEQFFGPGTRLTVL.

The gene calls are TRBV27 and TRBJ2-7, with a tentative D call TRBD2 (5 bases). CDR1 and CDR2 (germline): MNHEY, SMNVEV (reference sequence). With 7 bases removed from V and 4 bases from J, the gap between germline ends came to 14 bases. CDR3 length: 13 amino acids. CDR3 amino acids: CASIRDPLYEQYF. DNA of the CDR3: TGTGCCAGCATACGGGATCCCCTTTACGAGCAGTACTTC.

This chain uses TRBV20-1 with TRBJ1-1; unclear D gene. Germline CDR1 is DFQATT and CDR2 is SNEGSKA (reference sequence). The V end lost 5 bases, the J end lost 5 bases, and 9 bases lay between the germline ends. The CDR3 runs to 11 residues. This CDR3 reads CSAQRVTEAFF. DNA for the CDR3: TGCAGTGCTCAGAGGGTGACTGAAGCTTTCTTT.

The rearrangement joins TRBV18 to TRBJ1-6; 9 nucleotides align to TRBD1. The CDR3 loop spans 18 amino acids. CDR1 and CDR2 (germline): KGHSH, LQKENI. The V segment lost 2 bases and the J segment 9 bases; nucleotides outside the gene matches: 14. CDR3 nucleotides: TGTGCCAGCTCACCAGCGGTTCCGGGACAGGGATTCGGTTCACCCCTCCACTTT. Its translation is CASSPAVPGQGFGSPLHF.

This clone was detected only a few times. The CDR3 here is CASSRDSDYEQYF. CDR3 sequence (DNA): TGTGCCAGCAGCCGGGACAGTGACTACGAGCAGTACTTC. The V gene is TRBV7-8, the J gene TRBJ2-7, with 7 bases identical to TRBD1. The CDR3 has 13 amino acids. Germline V gene lookup returns CDR1 SGHVS and CDR2 FQNEAQ. The junction had 4 bases not matched to a gene; V was cut back by 5 bases and J by 3 bases. The whole variable domain, remainder taken from reference TRBV7-8 and TRBJ2-7, is GAGVSQSPRYKVAKRGQDVALRCDPISGHVSLFWYQQALGQGPEFLTYFQNEAQLDKSGLPSDRFFAERPEGSVSTLKIQRTQQEDSAVYLCASSRDSDYEQYFGPGTRLTVT.

The chain combines TRBV7-7 with TRBJ2-5, with D uncertain. The CDR3 extends over 13 amino acids. The germline gives CDR1 SSHAT, CDR2 FNYEAQ (reference sequence). V lost 5 bases, J lost 2 bases, and 9 bases lay in between. CDR3 sequence (DNA): TGTGCCAGCAGCCCCACAAATCAAGAGACCCAGTACTTC. This encodes CASSPTNQETQYF.

The V gene is TRBV7-7, the J gene TRBJ2-6, with 8 bases identical to TRBD2. CDR1 and CDR2 (germline): SSHAT, FNYEAQ (reference sequence). Trimming cost V 5 bases and J 3 bases; bases outside gene matches: 9. This CDR3 has 17 amino acids. CDR3 protein: CASSPTAGGGGANVLTF. DNA for the CDR3: TGTGCCAGCAGCCCGACCGCGGGGGGAGGTGGGGCCAACGTCCTGACTTTC.

This chain joins TRBV15 and TRBJ2-5, with D hard to call. The CDR3 covers 14 residues. The V end was cut by 1 base, the J end by 4 bases, with 10 bases between. Germline CDR1 reads LNHNV; CDR2 reads YYDKDF (reference sequence). The DNA of the CDR3 is TGTGCCACCAGCAGAGGACTCCCTAGAGAGACCCAGTACTTC. Its protein product is CATSRGLPRETQYF.

V is TRBV5-1 and J is TRBJ2-2; 7 bases fit TRBD1. The V gene end was trimmed by 0 bases and the J gene end by 2 bases; junction bases not matched to a gene: 7. CDR1 SGHRS and CDR2 YFSETQ come from the germline V gene. The CDR3 is 17 residues long. Written as DNA, the CDR3 is TGCGCCAGCAGCTTGGGGATCTCAGGGGGTAACACCGGGGAGCTGTTTTTT. This encodes CASSLGISGGNTGELFF. The full variable domain, completed using reference TRBV5-1 and TRBJ2-2, is KAGVTQTPRYLIKTRGQQVTLSCSPISGHRSVSWYQQTPGQGLQFLFEYFSETQRNKGNFPGRFSGRQFSNSRSEMNVSTLELGDSALYLCASSLGISGGNTGELFFGEGSRLTVL.

V and J are TRBV18 and TRBJ2-1; 7 nucleotides align to TRBD1. Unmatched junction bases numbered 16, after V lost 4 bases and J lost 4 bases. The germline CDR1 and CDR2 sequences are KGHSH and LQKENI. This CDR3 spans 18 amino acids. The CDR3 nucleotides are TGTGCCAGCTCACAACCCAAACCGACAGGGTGGGGTTACAATGAGCAGTTCTTC. Amino acid sequence: CASSQPKPTGWGYNEQFF.

The rearrangement uses TRBV10-1 and TRBJ2-4; weak D call: TRBD1 (5 bases). This CDR3 is 14 amino acids long. Trimming shortened V by 6 bases and J by 5 bases, and 14 bases separated the two germline ends. CDR1 and CDR2 from the germline V gene are WNHNN and SYGVQD (reference sequence). The CDR3 sequence: CASSDSGSENIQYF. The CDR3 nucleotides are TGCGCCAGCAGCGATTCAGGGTCGGAAAACATTCAGTACTTC.